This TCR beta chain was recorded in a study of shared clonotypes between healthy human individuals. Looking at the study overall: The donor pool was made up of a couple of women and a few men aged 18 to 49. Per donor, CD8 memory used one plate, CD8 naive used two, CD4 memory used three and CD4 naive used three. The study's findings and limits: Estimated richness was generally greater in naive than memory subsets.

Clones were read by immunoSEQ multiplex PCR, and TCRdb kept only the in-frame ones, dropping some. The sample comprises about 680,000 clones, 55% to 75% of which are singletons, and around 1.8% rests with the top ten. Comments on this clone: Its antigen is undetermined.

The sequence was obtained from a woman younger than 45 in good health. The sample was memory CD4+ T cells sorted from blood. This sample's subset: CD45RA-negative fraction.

CDR3 coding DNA: TGTGCCAGCAGCATCACTCGGGTTGGGCGGAGGGAGTCCTACGAGCAGTACTTC. It is translated as CASSITRVGRRESYEQYF. This sequence joins TRBV5-5 and TRBJ2-7, with D possibly TRBD2 on 6 matching bases. Trimming shortened V by 4 bases and J by 1 base, and 24 bases separated the two germline ends. The CDR3 is made up of 18 amino acids. Germline CDR1 and CDR2: SGHKS and YYEKEE (reference sequence).